This T cell receptor (beta chain) was sequenced during a study of T cells after somatic rescue of genetic block. V was trimmed by 5 bases and J by 7 bases, leaving 12 bases between them. The CDR3 is 13 amino acids. Germline CDR1 is SGHRS and CDR2 is YFSETQ. Using immunoSEQ multiplex PCR, the repertoire was profiled, and TCRdb retains in-frame clones only, with some absent. The sample shows over 10,000 clones, 65% to 75% of them seen only once. Material: peripheral blood mononuclear cells (PBMCs). V usage is TRBV5-1 and J usage is TRBJ2-2; D is unresolved. The sequence was obtained from a boy aged 10-17 years. CDR3 in amino acids: CASRVRLGGELFF. The CDR3 region has the DNA TGCGCCAGCAGGGTCCGTCTTGGCGGGGAGCTGTTTTTT.